The next 23 T cell receptor beta chains were all read from a single sample in a study of T cells in localized non-small cell lung cancer. The protocol was immunoSEQ multiplex PCR, while the TCRdb copy is restricted to in-frame clones and leaves out a portion. This sample carries 1,700 or so clones, 35% to 45% of them seen once, and the ten largest clones take 7.5% to 9.5%. The sequencing used lung tumor tissue, collected before any cancer treatment. All receptors derive from a female donor at least 60 years old with stage I lung adenocarcinoma.

The V gene is TRBV18, the J gene TRBJ2-2; 7 bases match TRBD1. Germline-derived CDR1 and CDR2 are KGHSH and LQKENI. Trimming cost V 6 bases and J 0 bases; bases outside gene matches: 4. The CDR3 spans 15 residues. The DNA of the CDR3 is TGTGCCAGCTCGTCGGACAGGACGAACACCGGGGAGCTGTTTTTT. This sequence encodes CASSSDRTNTGELFF. The full variable domain, its missing parts supplied by reference TRBV18 and TRBJ2-2, is NAGVMQNPRHLVRRRGQEARLRCSPMKGHSHVYWYRQLPEEGLKFMVYLQKENIIDESGMPKERFSAEFPKEGPSILRIQQVVRGDSAAYFCASSSDRTNTGELFFGEGSRLTVL.

Only one count was recorded for this clone. The rearrangement joins TRBV18 to TRBJ2-7; weak D call: TRBD1 (7 bases). Germline values: CDR1 KGHSH, CDR2 LQKENI. The CDR3 consists of 15 residues. V was pared by 3 bases and J by 3 bases, with 15 bases between. The DNA for the CDR3 is TGTGCCAGCTCACCGGCGTCAGGGGGGAGCTACGAGCAGTACGTC. Protein: CASSPASGGSYEQYV.

The chain recombines TRBV7-6 with TRBJ2-2; 8 bases fit TRBD2. The length of the CDR3 is 16 residues. The V segment lost 1 base and the J segment 2 bases; nucleotides outside the gene matches: 3. Germline V gives CDR1 SGHVS, CDR2 FNYEAQ. CDR3 DNA: TGTGCCAGCAGCTTAGGTGCGGGGGGAAACACCGGGGAGCTGTTTTTT. The encoded protein is CASSLGAGGNTGELFF.

By share, this clone ranks as large. The CDR3 nucleotides read TGTGCCAGCACGGGCGACAGTAACACTGAAGCTTTCTTT. This sequence encodes CASTGDSNTEAFF. This chain connects TRBV9 to TRBJ1-1; D is perhaps TRBD1 (5 bases). This CDR3 contains 13 residues. Trimming pared 6 bases from V and 2 bases from J, leaving 11 bases between. Germline CDR1 SGDLS, CDR2 YYNGEE. The variable domain in full, completed from reference TRBV9 and TRBJ1-1, reads DSGVTQTPKHLITATGQRVTLRCSPRSGDLSVYWYQQSLDQGLQFLIQYYNGEERAKGNILERFSAQQFPDLHSELNLSSLELGDSALYFCASTGDSNTEAFFGQGTRLTVV.

This clone appeared once. The V call is TRBV28, the J call TRBJ1-1; weak D call: TRBD1 (5 bases). The V and J ends lost 6 bases and 5 bases respectively, with 16 bases between them. The CDR3 loop spans 14 amino acids. Germline CDR1 reads MDHEN; CDR2 reads SYDVKM. As DNA, the CDR3 is TGTGCCAGCAGCTTAGGGGAAGGTGGGACTGAAGCTTTCTTT. Translation gives CASSLGEGGTEAFF.

This clone is labeled as medium-sized. This chain joins TRBV9 and TRBJ2-4; D unclear. Trimming removed 0 bases from V and 0 bases from J, with 13 bases in between. This CDR3 spans 17 amino acids. The V gene's germline CDR1 is SGDLS and CDR2 YYNGEE. The CDR3 DNA reads TGTGCCAGCAGCGTAGAACGGCATCTAATAGCCAAAAACATTCAGTACTTC. Translated: CASSVERHLIAKNIQYF.

In its sample, this clone was seen a few times. V gene TRBV9 combines with J gene TRBJ1-1, with D possibly TRBD1 on 5 matching bases. CDR1 SGDLS and CDR2 YYNGEE come from the germline V gene. CDR3 length equals 14 residues. With 5 bases removed from V and 1 base from J, the gap between germline ends came to 12 bases. This chain's CDR3 is CASSSWGENTEAFF. Here the CDR3 DNA reads TGTGCCAGCAGTTCGTGGGGGGAGAACACTGAAGCTTTCTTT.

This clone has a handful of counts. The chain uses TRBV8-2 and TRBJ1-1; the table names TRBD1, a call not compared with the DNA. TRBV8-2 is designated a pseudogene. The CDR3 runs 15 residues. CDR3 protein: CASSLTYRGNTEAFF. The CDR3, as DNA: TGTGCCAGCAGTTTAACGTACAGGGGGAACACTGAAGCTTTCTTT.

J is TRBJ1-4 and V is TRBV5-1; 8 nucleotides match TRBD1. V lost 4 bases to trimming and J lost 1 base; unmatched junction nucleotides: 3. This CDR3 is built from 15 residues. CDR1 and CDR2 (germline): SGHRS, YFSETQ. In nucleotides, the CDR3 is TGCGCCAGCAGCCCACAGGGGGTAACTAATGAAAAACTGTTTTTT. This gives the protein CASSPQGVTNEKLFF.

The rearrangement links TRBV18 to TRBJ2-7; TRBD1 matches at 7 bases. V was clipped by 2 bases and J by 0 bases; unmatched bases: 10. There are 17 residues in the CDR3. Germline lookup yields CDR1 KGHSH and CDR2 LQKENI. The CDR3, as DNA: TGTGCCAGCTCACCAAAGCGGACAGGACCCAGCTCCTACGAGCAGTACGTC. Translated, it gives CASSPKRTGPSSYEQYV.

This chain connects TRBV28 to TRBJ2-3, with unresolved D. Germline-derived CDR1 and CDR2 are MDHEN and SYDVKM. There are 14 residues in the CDR3. Trimming cost V 2 bases and J 4 bases, with 10 bases left between them. The chain's CDR3 is CASSLAPAADTQYF. As DNA, the CDR3 is TGTGCCAGCAGTTTAGCCCCCGCGGCAGATACGCAGTATTTT.

This clone was seen a handful of times. This sequence joins TRBV6-8 and TRBJ2-3, with 9 bases lining up with TRBD2. There are 17 residues in the CDR3. The germline CDR1 and CDR2 sequences are MNHGY and SAAAGT. Losses at the gene ends were 0 bases for V and 4 bases for J; bases not matched to a gene: 8. CDR3 protein: CASSYSKWGGGADTQYF. DNA for the CDR3: TGTGCCAGCAGTTACTCGAAGTGGGGCGGGGGGGCAGATACGCAGTATTTT.

The chain combines TRBV19 with TRBJ2-2; D is unclear. Germline CDR1 is LNHDA and CDR2 is SQIVND (reference sequence). The CDR3 sequence is 14 residues long. Between the trimmed V and J ends, which lost 7 bases and 1 base, there was a span of 10 bases. CDR3 residues: CASTPIMNTGELFF. DNA of the CDR3: TGTGCCAGTACCCCAATAATGAACACCGGGGAGCTGTTTTTT. The variable domain in full, with the rest retrieved from reference TRBV19 and TRBJ2-2, is DGGITQSPKYLFRKEGQNVTLSCEQNLNHDAMYWYRQDPGQGLRLIYYSQIVNDFQKGDIAEGYSVSREKKESFPLTVTSAQKNPTAFYLCASTPIMNTGELFFGEGSRLTVL.

This clone was seen more than once but under ten times. The chain couples TRBV9 to TRBJ2-2; D is unclear. Trimming left V 5 bases short and J 4 bases short, with 15 bases between. The CDR3 extends over 15 amino acids. Germline CDR1 reads SGDLS; CDR2 reads YYNGEE. The CDR3: CASSESRPGTGELFF. The CDR3 DNA follows: TGTGCCAGCAGTGAAAGTCGTCCGGGCACCGGGGAGCTGTTTTTT.

The V and J genes are TRBV18 and TRBJ2-2, with 15 bases aligning to TRBD2. The V and J ends lost 6 bases and 1 base, in that order; junction bases with no gene match: 3. Germline assignment: CDR1 KGHSH and CDR2 LQKENI. The CDR3 consists of 17 residues. CDR3 in amino acids: CASSGLAGGLNTGELFF. In nucleotides, the CDR3 is TGTGCCAGCTCGGGACTAGCGGGGGGCCTGAACACCGGGGAGCTGTTTTTT.

This chain joins TRBV28 and TRBJ1-1; TRBD1 might be the D (6 bases). Trimming removed 3 bases at V and 5 bases at J, with 13 bases between. The CDR3 is made up of 14 amino acids. Looked up from germline, CDR1 is MDHEN and CDR2 is SYDVKM. The CDR3 bases are TGTGCCAGCAGTTTGTACAGGGTAGCGACTGAAGCTTTCTTT. Its translation is CASSLYRVATEAFF.

This clone is medium-sized (0.01 to 0.1%). This CDR3 reads CASSDPGQGPSYEQYF. DNA for the CDR3: TGTGCCAGCAGTGATCCGGGACAGGGGCCATCCTACGAGCAGTACTTC. V usage is TRBV6-8 and J usage is TRBJ2-7, with TRBD1 matching 10 bases. After removal of 5 bases from V and 1 base from J, the junction contained 8 bases not matched to a gene. The CDR3 sequence is 16 residues long. Per the germline V gene, CDR1 is MNHGY and CDR2 is SAAAGT.

About this clone: One end of the junction is discordant with germline, which a read error may explain. The chain couples TRBV19 to TRBJ1-1, with D unresolved. The CDR3 has 13 residues. From germline, CDR1 is LNHDA and CDR2 SQIVND (reference sequence). The CDR3 nucleotides read TGTGCCAGTAGCATAGTCACGGGCACTGAAGCTTTCTTT. This sequence encodes CASSIVTGTEAFF.

In its sample, this clone was seen once. In nucleotides, the CDR3 is TGTGCCAGTAGTATGCCTAGCGGGGGGGCATACAGGGTCTTGCAGTATTTT. Protein: CASSMPSGGAYRVLQYF. V and J are TRBV19 and TRBJ2-3; 12 positions agree with TRBD2. The CDR3 is made up of 17 amino acids. Germline loops: CDR1 LNHDA, CDR2 SQIVND (reference sequence). V lost 3 bases and J lost 11; bases outside the gene matches: 15.

This clone was counted between two and nine times. The V call is TRBV6-8, the J call TRBJ1-2; D gene uncertain. V lost 2 bases and J 8 bases, leaving 12 bases between the germline ends. The length of the CDR3 is 13 residues. Germline CDR1 reads MNHGY; CDR2 reads SAAAGT. The CDR3 spells CASSYLPGSGYTF. CDR3 nucleotides: TGTGCCAGCAGTTACCTTCCGGGGTCGGGCTACACCTTC.

The CDR3 coding sequence is TGTGGCAGTCTGGACAGGGGTCACAATCAGCCCCAGCATTTT. Amino acid sequence: CGSLDRGHNQPQHF. The chain combines TRBV28 with TRBJ1-5; 9 bases align to TRBD1. Germline CDR1 and CDR2: MDHEN and SYDVKM. The CDR3 loop spans 14 amino acids.

On this clone itself: The junction shows a germline mismatch at one end, possibly a read error. The chain employs TRBV28 and TRBJ2-6; a weak D match, TRBD1 (6 bases). The CDR3 is made up of 16 amino acids. Per germline, CDR1 MDHEN and CDR2 SYDVKM. DNA of the CDR3: TGTGCCAGTAGTTCCGGGACAACCTCTGGGGCCAACGTCCTGACTTTC. This encodes CASSSGTTSGANVLTF.

This clone was found a few times. The J gene is TRBJ2-3, the V gene TRBV9; D call uncertain. Germline CDR1 reads SGDLS; CDR2 reads YYNGEE. Trimming removed 4 bases from V and 3 bases from J, with 9 bases in between. The CDR3 totals 13 residues. In DNA form, the CDR3 reads TGTGCCAGCAGCCTCGACACTACAGATACGCAGTATTTT. Amino acids: CASSLDTTDTQYF.